These 19 T cell receptor beta chains were sequenced from one sample in a study of T cell repertoires in cytomegalovirus infection. TCRdb used MiXCR to reprocess the reads, holding one entry per CDR3 protein. This table holds around 430,000 distinct CDR3 sequences, roughly 42% found once. Antigens of these TCRs are unknown. The sample was cultured PBMCs, taken from culture after CMV antigen stimulation. These receptors were collected from a human donor in good health (CMV status not recorded). Some clones in this sample may be carry-over from other donors' samples.

This clonotype turned up a few times. V gene TRBV6-2 or TRBV6-3 combines with J gene TRBJ1-1, with D unresolved. Trimming left V 7 bases short and J 1 base short, with 13 bases between. The length of the CDR3 is 14 residues. Germline V gene lookup returns CDR1 MNHEY and CDR2 SVGEGT. CDR3 residues: CASINGGSNTEAFF. The CDR3 DNA reads TGTGCCAGCATCAACGGTGGGTCGAACACTGAAGCTTTCTTT.

The chain is built from TRBV5-4 and TRBJ1-2; D remains unclear. CDR3 size: 12 residues. Deletions cut 0 bases from V and 6 bases from J, with 6 bases between. Germline-derived CDR1 and CDR2 are SGHNT and YYREEE (reference sequence). CDR3 DNA: TGTGCCAGCAGCTTGGACGGACATGGCTACACCTTC. This gives the protein CASSLDGHGYTF.

There are a few counts of this clonotype. The chain uses TRBV6-2 or TRBV6-3 and TRBJ1-4, with D possibly TRBD1 on 5 matching bases. Germline V CDR1 and CDR2: MNHEY, SVGEGT. The CDR3 consists of 15 residues. V lost 4 bases and J lost 5, with 14 bases in between. DNA of the CDR3: TGTGCCAGCAGTTCCCCCGGGACTGAAAATGAAAAACTGTTTTTT. This translates into CASSSPGTENEKLFF.

The V gene is TRBV7-8, the J gene TRBJ1-4; D possibly corresponds to TRBD1 (5 bases). The germline V and J ends were trimmed by 1 base and 7 bases, with 10 bases remaining between them. The CDR3 spans 14 residues. Germline V gives CDR1 SGHVS, CDR2 FQNEAQ. The CDR3 coding sequence is TGTGCCAGCAGCTTAGTTGGCAGGGTTGAAAAACTGTTTTTT. Translation: CASSLVGRVEKLFF.

This clonotype appeared a few times. This chain links TRBV19 with TRBJ2-7; TRBD1 matches at 9 bases. Losses at the gene ends were 6 bases for V and 4 bases for J; bases not matched to a gene: 22. The CDR3 covers 19 residues. Germline V CDR1 and CDR2: LNHDA, SQIVND (reference sequence). The DNA for the CDR3 is TGTGCCAGTAGCTCGGAGGGGGCCGCCAACAGGGGGCGCTTGTACGAGCAGTACTTC. It is translated as CASSSEGAANRGRLYEQYF.

The chain recombines TRBV7-2 with TRBJ2-5; no firm D call. Germline values: CDR1 SGHTA, CDR2 FQGNSA. CDR3 length equals 12 residues. Deletions cut 4 bases from V and 5 bases from J, with 8 bases between. CDR3 sequence: CASSSAHETQYF. As DNA, the CDR3 is TGTGCCAGCAGCTCCGCCCACGAGACCCAGTACTTC.

The chain has TRBV12-3 or TRBV12-4 and TRBJ2-1; a weak D match, TRBD1 (5 bases). This CDR3 contains 14 residues. Trimming took off 1 base at V and 4 bases at J, with 8 bases between the two ends. DNA for the CDR3: TGTGCCAGCAGTTTAGGGACAAAATACAATGAGCAGTTCTTC. Protein product: CASSLGTKYNEQFF.

This clonotype was found a few times. The chain combines TRBV12-3 or TRBV12-4 with TRBJ2-3, with D possibly matching TRBD1 (5 bases). The germline V and J ends were trimmed by 3 bases and 3 bases, with 22 bases remaining between them. The CDR3 extends over 18 amino acids. The CDR3 spells CASSFVLQAGWKTDTQYF. The CDR3 DNA reads as TGTGCCAGCAGTTTCGTCCTCCAGGCAGGGTGGAAGACAGATACGCAGTATTTT.

The J gene is TRBJ2-1, the V gene TRBV2, with 7 bases aligning to TRBD1. The trim removed 11 bases at V and 5 bases at J, leaving 9 bases unmatched. Per germline, CDR1 SNHLY and CDR2 FYNNEI. The CDR3 is made up of 13 amino acids. CDR3 in amino acids: CAGRQGPDNEQFF. The CDR3 nucleotides are TGTGCCGGACGACAGGGCCCGGACAATGAGCAGTTCTTC.

The chain carries TRBV12-3 or TRBV12-4 and TRBJ2-4, with 8 bases aligning to TRBD2. This CDR3 is 13 amino acids long. V lost 5 bases, J lost 7 bases, and 4 bases stayed unmatched. The CDR3 reads CASSRTSWNIQYF. CDR3 bases: TGTGCCAGCAGTAGGACTAGCTGGAACATTCAGTACTTC.

This clonotype came up many times. The V call is TRBV7-2, the J call TRBJ1-1; D ambiguous. CDR1 and CDR2 from the germline V gene are SGHTA and FQGNSA. The CDR3 has 13 amino acids. The V and J ends lost 5 bases and 0 bases respectively, with 7 bases between them. CDR3 coding DNA: TGTGCCAGCAGCGTCTTAATGAACACTGAAGCTTTCTTT. Translated, it gives CASSVLMNTEAFF. Looking up the rest from reference TRBV7-2 and TRBJ1-1 gives the full variable domain: GAGVSQSPSNKVTEKGKDVELRCDPISGHTALYWYRQSLGQGLEFLIYFQGNSAPDKSGLPSDRFSAERTGGSVSTLTIQRTQQEDSAVYLCASSVLMNTEAFFGQGTRLTVV.

The V and J genes are TRBV7-9 and TRBJ2-7, with D unresolved. Germline V lookup: CDR1 SEHNR, CDR2 FQNEAQ (reference sequence). The germline V and J ends were trimmed by 6 bases and 3 bases, with 9 bases remaining between them. The length of the CDR3 is 12 residues. In DNA form, the CDR3 reads TGTGCCAGCAGTTCTTCTTTCTACGAGCAGTACTTC. It yields the protein CASSSSFYEQYF.

The chain carries TRBV11-2 and TRBJ2-5; 7 positions agree with TRBD2. CDR1 and CDR2 from the germline V gene are SGHAT and FQNNGV. This CDR3 has 15 amino acids. The J segment lost 5 bases and the V segment lost 4 bases, leaving 10 bases of the junction unmatched. DNA for the CDR3: TGTGCCAGCAGCTCGCTGGCGGGAGTGGGGGAGACCCAGTACTTC. This translates into CASSSLAGVGETQYF.

This clonotype came up a few times. V and J are TRBV7-2 and TRBJ2-1; 8 bases are a match to TRBD1. V dropped 5 bases and J dropped 1; count of bases not matched to a gene: 4. Looked up from germline, CDR1 is SGHTA and CDR2 is FQGNSA. The CDR3 length is 15 residues. The CDR3: CASSGNRGSYNEQFF. Here the CDR3 DNA reads TGTGCCAGCAGCGGAAACAGGGGGTCCTACAATGAGCAGTTCTTC. The full variable domain, completed using reference TRBV7-2 and TRBJ2-1, is GAGVSQSPSNKVTEKGKDVELRCDPISGHTALYWYRQSLGQGLEFLIYFQGNSAPDKSGLPSDRFSAERTGGSVSTLTIQRTQQEDSAVYLCASSGNRGSYNEQFFGPGTRLTVL.

The chain links TRBV6-2 or TRBV6-3 to TRBJ2-5; D is undetermined. V was pared by 0 bases and J by 2 bases, with 13 bases between. Germline V gives CDR1 MNHEY, CDR2 SVGEGT. The length of the CDR3 is 16 residues. The CDR3 sequence: CASSYSYGPIQETQYF. Here the CDR3 DNA reads TGTGCCAGCAGTTACTCATACGGGCCGATACAAGAGACCCAGTACTTC.

The chain has TRBV7-2 and TRBJ2-3, with D uncertain. V was cut by 4 bases and J by 2 bases, with 10 bases left in between. Germline V gives CDR1 SGHTA, CDR2 FQGNSA. This CDR3 has 14 amino acids. The DNA of the CDR3 is TGTGCCAGCAGCTCCCAGCGACTCACAGATACGCAGTATTTT. As protein: CASSSQRLTDTQYF.

In its sample, this clonotype was seen once. The rearrangement uses TRBV5-1 and TRBJ2-3; D is unresolved. Germline V gene lookup returns CDR1 SGHRS and CDR2 YFSETQ. V gave up 0 bases and J gave up 5 bases, with 13 bases separating them. CDR3 length equals 15 residues. This chain's CDR3 is CASSLAEVAVDTQYF. The DNA of the CDR3 is TGCGCCAGCAGCTTGGCCGAGGTAGCTGTAGATACGCAGTATTTT. Full variable domain (missing parts from reference TRBV5-1 and TRBJ2-3): KAGVTQTPRYLIKTRGQQVTLSCSPISGHRSVSWYQQTPGQGLQFLFEYFSETQRNKGNFPGRFSGRQFSNSRSEMNVSTLELGDSALYLCASSLAEVAVDTQYFGPGTRLTVL.

Only one count was recorded for this clonotype. The chain recombines TRBV12-3 or TRBV12-4 with TRBJ2-7; D may correspond to TRBD1 or TRBD2 (6 bases each). This CDR3 region has 13 residues. Trimming took 3 bases from V and 6 from J, leaving 12 bases between them. The CDR3 is CASSLEGGLEQYF. CDR3 DNA: TGTGCCAGCAGTTTGGAAGGGGGGCTCGAGCAGTACTTC.

The chain joins TRBV18 to TRBJ2-1; D not resolved. The ends were cut back, 5 bases at V and 10 bases at J, with 18 bases in the middle. Germline lookup yields CDR1 KGHSH and CDR2 LQKENI. CDR3 length: 14 residues. This CDR3 reads CASSAATGRWEQFF. The CDR3 region has the DNA TGTGCCAGCTCAGCTGCAACCGGACGCTGGGAGCAGTTCTTC. Looking up the rest from reference TRBV18 and TRBJ2-1 gives the full variable domain: NAGVMQNPRHLVRRRGQEARLRCSPMKGHSHVYWYRQLPEEGLKFMVYLQKENIIDESGMPKERFSAEFPKEGPSILRIQQVVRGDSAAYFCASSAATGRWEQFFGPGTRLTVL.